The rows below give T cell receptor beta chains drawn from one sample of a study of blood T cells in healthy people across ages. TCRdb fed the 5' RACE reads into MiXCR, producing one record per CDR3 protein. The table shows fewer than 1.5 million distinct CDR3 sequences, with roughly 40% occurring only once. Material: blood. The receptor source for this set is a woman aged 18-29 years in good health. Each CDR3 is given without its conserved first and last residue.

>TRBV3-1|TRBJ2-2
ASSQTGRVTGELF
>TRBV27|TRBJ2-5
ASSYGRRETQY
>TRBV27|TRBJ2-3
ASRTGLAGYTDTQY
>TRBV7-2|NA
ASTKRTQSEQY
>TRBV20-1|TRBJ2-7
SAPPRGSSYEQY
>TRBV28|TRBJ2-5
ASTNPGGLAGGSVETQY
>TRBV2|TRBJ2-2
ASIGVGGSTGELF
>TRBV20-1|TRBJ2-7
SARGPFASGGAYEQY
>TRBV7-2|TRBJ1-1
ASSLSLGQSLGEGTEAF
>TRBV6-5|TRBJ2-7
ASSYSFLAGSRQY
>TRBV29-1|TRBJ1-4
SVVTAPTNEKLF
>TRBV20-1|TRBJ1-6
SAIGQEAPPH
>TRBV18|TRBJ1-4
ASSPSVLNEKLF
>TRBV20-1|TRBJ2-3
SAIGGRGGTDTQY
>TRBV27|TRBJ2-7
ASIPMWQGTVYEQY
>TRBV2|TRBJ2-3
ASSRTGTGDSIATNTQY
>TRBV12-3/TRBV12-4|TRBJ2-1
ASSSSGGLHNEQF
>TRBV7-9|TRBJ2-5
ASSSTSGFYNEQY
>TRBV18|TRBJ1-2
ASSPDILASFSYT
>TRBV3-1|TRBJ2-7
ASSLAGGRYEQY
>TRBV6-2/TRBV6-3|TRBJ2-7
ASAQNGQGTYEQY
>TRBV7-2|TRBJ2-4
ASSSAAAGGPAKNIQY
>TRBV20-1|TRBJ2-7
SAKTGGGYEQY
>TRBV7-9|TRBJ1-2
ASSLDRQEYGYT
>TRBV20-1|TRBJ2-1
SAPIVPGRNNEQF
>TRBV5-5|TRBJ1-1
ASSIAGVNTEAF
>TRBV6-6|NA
ASSYHPEQY
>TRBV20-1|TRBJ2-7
SARGGGGSGTAKSYEQY
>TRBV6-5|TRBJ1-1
ASRLDRGGSRAF
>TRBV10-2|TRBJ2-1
ASSEWRSGGKVYNEQF
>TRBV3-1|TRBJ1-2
ASSRKDANYGYT
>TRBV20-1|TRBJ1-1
SASAGVNTEAF
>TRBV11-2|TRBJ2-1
ASSTHSGTSGNEQF
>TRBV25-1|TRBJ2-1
ASSVRLAGGWNEQF
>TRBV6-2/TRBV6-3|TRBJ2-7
ASSYPPRGDYEQY
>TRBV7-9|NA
ASSLELGSGETQY
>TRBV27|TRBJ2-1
ASSLWGTSGSGTYNEQF
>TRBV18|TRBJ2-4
ASVAGQGDIQY
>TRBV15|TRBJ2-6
ATSKGQQGPSGANVLT
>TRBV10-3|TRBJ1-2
AISDTGIFYGYT
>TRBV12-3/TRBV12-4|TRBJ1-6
ASTKGAPRPPLH
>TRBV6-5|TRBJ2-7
ASSYSNGETSAPIYEQY
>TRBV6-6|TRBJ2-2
ASSYSPGELF
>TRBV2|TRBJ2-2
ASRYLQVLTNTGELF
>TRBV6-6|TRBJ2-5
ASREGLGETQY
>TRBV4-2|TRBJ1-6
ASSQDRQGLTYNSPLH
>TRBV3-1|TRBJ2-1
AIGTRSPNEQF
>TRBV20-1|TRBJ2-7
SARDEGNYEQY
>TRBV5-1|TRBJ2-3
ASSLVVPTDTQY
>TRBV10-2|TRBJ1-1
ASILERGRTEAF
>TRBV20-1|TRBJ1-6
SARGSRRGASMDSPLH
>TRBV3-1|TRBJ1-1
ASSHWDRNTEAF
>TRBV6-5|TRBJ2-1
ASSTRDRGVNEQF
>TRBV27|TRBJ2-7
ASSFAVGDRGYEQY
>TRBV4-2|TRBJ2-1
ASSQARQPTLNEQF
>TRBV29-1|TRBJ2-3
SVHRTGAVAETQY
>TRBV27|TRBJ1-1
ASSSLSGRPNTEAF
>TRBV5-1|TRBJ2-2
ASSLDTTSGRPPNTGELF
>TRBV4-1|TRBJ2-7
ASSHGTSGFYEQY
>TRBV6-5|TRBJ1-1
ASSYEKNTEAF